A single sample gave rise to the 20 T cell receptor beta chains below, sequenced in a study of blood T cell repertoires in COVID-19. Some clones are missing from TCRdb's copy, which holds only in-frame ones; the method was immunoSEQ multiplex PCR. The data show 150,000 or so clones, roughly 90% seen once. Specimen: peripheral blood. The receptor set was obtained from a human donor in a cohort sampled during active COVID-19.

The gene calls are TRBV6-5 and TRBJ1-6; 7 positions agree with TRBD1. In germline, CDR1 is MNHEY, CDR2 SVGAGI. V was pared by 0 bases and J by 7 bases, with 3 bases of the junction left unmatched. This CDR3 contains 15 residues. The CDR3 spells CASSYSAGGNSPLHF. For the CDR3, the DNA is TGTGCCAGCAGTTACTCGGCAGGGGGGAATTCACCCCTCCACTTT.

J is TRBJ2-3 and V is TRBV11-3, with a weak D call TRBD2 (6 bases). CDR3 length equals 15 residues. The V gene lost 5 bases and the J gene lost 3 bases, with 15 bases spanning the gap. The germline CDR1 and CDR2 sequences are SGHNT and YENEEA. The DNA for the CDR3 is TGTGCCAGCAGCGAACTGGGACTGCCTACAGATACGCAGTATTTT. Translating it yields CASSELGLPTDTQYF.

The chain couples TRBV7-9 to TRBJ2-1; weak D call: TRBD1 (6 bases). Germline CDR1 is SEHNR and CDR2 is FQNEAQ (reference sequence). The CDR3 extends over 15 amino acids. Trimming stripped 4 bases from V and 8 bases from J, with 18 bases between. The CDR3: CASSSRTATGHEQFF. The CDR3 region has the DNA TGTGCCAGCAGCTCCCGGACAGCGACGGGTCATGAGCAGTTCTTC.

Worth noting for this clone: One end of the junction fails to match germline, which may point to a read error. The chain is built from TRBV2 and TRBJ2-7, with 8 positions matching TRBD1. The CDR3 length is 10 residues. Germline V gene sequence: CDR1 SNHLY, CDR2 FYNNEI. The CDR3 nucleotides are TGTGCCAGTTCAGGGGGCTATGGGGACTTC. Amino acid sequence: CASSGGYGDF.

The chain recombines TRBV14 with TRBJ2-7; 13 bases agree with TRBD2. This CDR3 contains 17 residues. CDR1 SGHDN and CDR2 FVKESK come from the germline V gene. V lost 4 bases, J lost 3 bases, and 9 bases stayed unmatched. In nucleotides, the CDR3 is TGTGCCAGCAGCCCAGGACTAGCGGGGGTCCTAAACTACGAGCAGTACTTC. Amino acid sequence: CASSPGLAGVLNYEQYF.

CDR3 amino acids: CASFGNQHQPQHF. In nucleotides, the CDR3 is TGTGCCAGCTTCGGGAACCAACATCAGCCCCAGCATTTT. This chain links TRBV28 with TRBJ1-5; D unclear. Germline CDR1 is MDHEN and CDR2 is SYDVKM. This CDR3 is 13 amino acids long. V shed 8 bases and J shed 5 bases, with 13 bases lying between them. Full variable domain (missing parts from reference TRBV28 and TRBJ1-5): DVKVTQSSRYLVKRTGEKVFLECVQDMDHENMFWYRQDPGLGLRLIYFSYDVKMKEKGDIPEGYSVSREKKERFSLILESASTNQTSMYLCASFGNQHQPQHFGDGTRLSIL.

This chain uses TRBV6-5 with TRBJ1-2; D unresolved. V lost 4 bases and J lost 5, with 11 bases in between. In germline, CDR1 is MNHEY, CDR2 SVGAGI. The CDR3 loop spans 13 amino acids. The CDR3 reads CASSSRGPYGYTF. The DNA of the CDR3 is TGTGCCAGCAGTTCCCGCGGTCCGTATGGCTACACCTTC.

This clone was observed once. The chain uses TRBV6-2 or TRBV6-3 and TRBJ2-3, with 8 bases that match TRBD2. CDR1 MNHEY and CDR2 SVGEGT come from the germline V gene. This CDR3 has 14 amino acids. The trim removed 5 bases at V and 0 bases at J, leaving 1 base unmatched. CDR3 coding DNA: TGTGCCAGCAGTGGACTAGCTAGCACAGATACGCAGTATTTT. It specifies CASSGLASTDTQYF.

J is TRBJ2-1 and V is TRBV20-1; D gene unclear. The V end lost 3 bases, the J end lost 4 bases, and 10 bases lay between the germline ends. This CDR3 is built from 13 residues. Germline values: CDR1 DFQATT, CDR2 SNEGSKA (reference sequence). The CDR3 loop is CSASQVVYNEQFF. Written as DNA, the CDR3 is TGCAGTGCTAGTCAGGTCGTTTACAATGAGCAGTTCTTC.

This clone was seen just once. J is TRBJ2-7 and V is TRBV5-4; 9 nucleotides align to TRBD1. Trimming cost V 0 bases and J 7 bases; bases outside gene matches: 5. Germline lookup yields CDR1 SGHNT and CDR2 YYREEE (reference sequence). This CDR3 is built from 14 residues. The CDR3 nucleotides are TGTGCCAGCAGCTTGGAACAGGGGGCCGGGGAGCAGTACTTC. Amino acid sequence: CASSLEQGAGEQYF.

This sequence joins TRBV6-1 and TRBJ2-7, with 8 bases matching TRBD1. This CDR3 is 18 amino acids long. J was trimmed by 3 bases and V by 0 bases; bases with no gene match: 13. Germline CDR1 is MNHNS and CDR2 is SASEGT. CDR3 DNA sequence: TGTGCCAGCAGTGAAGCGATCGGTAGGGGACAGGCTCACTACGAGCAGTACTTC. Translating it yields CASSEAIGRGQAHYEQYF.

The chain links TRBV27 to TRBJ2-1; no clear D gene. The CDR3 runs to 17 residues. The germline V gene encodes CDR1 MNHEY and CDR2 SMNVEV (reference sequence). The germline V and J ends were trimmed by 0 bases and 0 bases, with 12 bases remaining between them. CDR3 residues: CASSLSSRQSSYNEQFF. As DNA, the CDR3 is TGTGCCAGCAGTTTATCCAGCAGGCAAAGCTCCTACAATGAGCAGTTCTTC.

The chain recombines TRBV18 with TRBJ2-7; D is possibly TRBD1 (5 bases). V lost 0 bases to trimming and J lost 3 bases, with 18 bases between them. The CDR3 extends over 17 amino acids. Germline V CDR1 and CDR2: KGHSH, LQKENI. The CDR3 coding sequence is TGTGCCAGCTCACCACCTGGCTGGGGCGACAGCCACTACGAGCAGTACTTC. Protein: CASSPPGWGDSHYEQYF.

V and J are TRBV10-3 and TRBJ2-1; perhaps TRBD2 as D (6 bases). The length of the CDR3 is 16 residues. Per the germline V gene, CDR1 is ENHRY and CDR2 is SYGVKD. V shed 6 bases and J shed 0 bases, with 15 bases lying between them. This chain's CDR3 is CAISRAMGGSYNEQFF. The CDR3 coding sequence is TGTGCCATCAGCCGAGCAATGGGGGGCTCCTACAATGAGCAGTTCTTC.

The CDR3 sequence: CASSLFGVETQYF. CDR3 nucleotide sequence: TGTGCCAGCAGCTTATTCGGGGTAGAGACCCAGTACTTC. This rearrangement joins TRBV5-4 to TRBJ2-5, with D tentatively TRBD2 (5 bases). V dropped 2 bases and J dropped 4 bases, with 9 bases sitting between them. The CDR3 is made up of 13 amino acids. Germline-derived CDR1 and CDR2 are SGHNT and YYREEE (reference sequence).

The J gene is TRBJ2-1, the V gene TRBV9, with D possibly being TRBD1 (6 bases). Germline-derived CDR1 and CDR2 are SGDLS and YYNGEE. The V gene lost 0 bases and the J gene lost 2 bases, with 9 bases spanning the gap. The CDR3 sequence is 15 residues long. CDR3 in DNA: TGTGCCAGCAGCGTAGAAGGGACACCCTACAATGAGCAGTTCTTC. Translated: CASSVEGTPYNEQFF.

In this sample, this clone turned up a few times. This CDR3 reads CASSRDRGFTDTQYF. In DNA, the CDR3 is TGTGCCAGCAGCAGGGACAGGGGGTTCACAGATACGCAGTATTTT. The chain has TRBV5-4 and TRBJ2-3; 11 nucleotides agree with TRBD1. The V gene end was trimmed by 4 bases and the J gene end by 2 bases; junction bases not matched to a gene: 3. Germline values: CDR1 SGHNT, CDR2 YYREEE (reference sequence). This CDR3 spans 15 amino acids.

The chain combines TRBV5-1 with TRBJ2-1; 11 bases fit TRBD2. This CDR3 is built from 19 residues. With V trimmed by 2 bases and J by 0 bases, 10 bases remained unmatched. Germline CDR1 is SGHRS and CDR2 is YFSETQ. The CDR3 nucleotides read TGCGCCAGCAGCTTACAGGAACTAGCGGGAGAGTACTCCTACAATGAGCAGTTCTTC. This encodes CASSLQELAGEYSYNEQFF.

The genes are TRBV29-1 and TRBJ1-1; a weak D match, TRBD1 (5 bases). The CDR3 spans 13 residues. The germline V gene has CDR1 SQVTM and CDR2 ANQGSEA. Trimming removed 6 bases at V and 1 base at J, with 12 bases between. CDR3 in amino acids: CSVPQVGNTEAFF. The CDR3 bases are TGCAGCGTACCACAGGTCGGGAACACTGAAGCTTTCTTT.

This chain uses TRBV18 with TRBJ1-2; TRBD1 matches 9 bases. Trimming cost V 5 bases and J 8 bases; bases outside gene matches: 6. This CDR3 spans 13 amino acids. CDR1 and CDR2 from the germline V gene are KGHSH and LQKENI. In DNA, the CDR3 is TGTGCCAGCTCATCCCGGGACAGGGAAGGCTACACCTTC. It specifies CASSSRDREGYTF. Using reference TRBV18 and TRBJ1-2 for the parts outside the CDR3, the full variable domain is NAGVMQNPRHLVRRRGQEARLRCSPMKGHSHVYWYRQLPEEGLKFMVYLQKENIIDESGMPKERFSAEFPKEGPSILRIQQVVRGDSAAYFCASSSRDREGYTFGSGTRLTVV.